These 10 T cell receptor beta chains were sequenced from one sample in a study of cytomegalovirus exposure and HLA in healthy donors. PCR used 60 Vbeta primers and 13 Jbeta primers. The table came from immunoSEQ multiplex PCR; TCRdb's copy has only in-frame clones and leaves some out. The data hold around 70,000 clones, with around 70% observed a single time. The specimen sequenced was PBMCs. The receptors here all came from a human donor in good health.

The J gene is TRBJ1-2, the V gene TRBV6-5, with D maybe TRBD1 (6 bases). The CDR3 covers 14 residues. Between the trimmed V and J ends, which lost 6 bases and 8 bases, there was a span of 19 bases. Germline V lookup: CDR1 MNHEY, CDR2 SVGAGI. The CDR3 region has the DNA TGTGCCAGCAGCCCTACAGGGCCATCGGGCGGCTACACCTTC. This gives the protein CASSPTGPSGGYTF.

The V call is TRBV7-3, the J call TRBJ2-1, with TRBD2 as a possible D gene (6 bases). The CDR3 spans 14 residues. Trimming took off 2 bases at V and 2 bases at J, with 7 bases between the two ends. Germline V lookup: CDR1 SGHTA, CDR2 FQGTGA. The CDR3 loop is CASSLAGPYNEQFF. The CDR3 DNA is TGTGCCAGCAGCTTAGCGGGACCCTACAATGAGCAGTTCTTC. Full variable domain (remainder filled in from reference TRBV7-3 and TRBJ2-1): GAGVSQTPSNKVTEKGKYVELRCDPISGHTALYWYRQSLGQGPEFLIYFQGTGAADDSGLPNDRFFAVRPEGSVSTLKIQRTERGDSAVYLCASSLAGPYNEQFFGPGTRLTVL.

This chain joins TRBV9 and TRBJ2-1; tentative D call: TRBD2 (6 bases). The CDR3 is 16 residues long. Trimming stripped 1 base from V and 3 bases from J, with 14 bases between. The germline gives CDR1 SGDLS, CDR2 YYNGEE. CDR3 sequence: CASSVFMAGNYNEQFF. In DNA, the CDR3 is TGTGCCAGCAGCGTATTCATGGCGGGAAACTACAATGAGCAGTTCTTC. Filled out from reference TRBV9 and TRBJ2-1, the complete variable domain reads DSGVTQTPKHLITATGQRVTLRCSPRSGDLSVYWYQQSLDQGLQFLIQYYNGEERAKGNILERFSAQQFPDLHSELNLSSLELGDSALYFCASSVFMAGNYNEQFFGPGTRLTVL.

For this clone: Relative to the germline gene, one junction end is altered; a read error may explain this. The chain links TRBV6-6 to TRBJ2-4; a weak D match, TRBD2 (6 bases). This CDR3 has 15 residues. The germline CDR1 and CDR2 sequences are MNHNY and SVGAGI (reference sequence). The CDR3 protein is CASSYSIREPLPRDF. The DNA for the CDR3 is TGTGCCAGCAGTTACTCGATTCGGGAGCCACTGCCGCGGGACTTC.

The chain carries TRBV28 and TRBJ1-4; D is undetermined. The CDR3 contains 12 residues. Germline CDR1 reads MDHEN; CDR2 reads SYDVKM. Trimming pared 3 bases from V and 7 bases from J, leaving 6 bases between. The CDR3 loop is CASSLRLEKLFF. In nucleotides, the CDR3 is TGTGCCAGCAGTTTGCGGCTTGAAAAACTGTTTTTT.

This sequence joins TRBV4-2 and TRBJ1-5; possible D gene TRBD1, 5 bases. CDR1 LGHNA and CDR2 YNFKEQ come from the germline V gene. The CDR3 loop spans 15 amino acids. Trimming cost V 2 bases and J 7 bases, with 15 bases left between them. CDR3 sequence (DNA): TGTGCCAGCAGCCAATCTGGGGGAGGGAACCAGCCCCAGCATTTT. Translating it yields CASSQSGGGNQPQHF.

The V and J genes are TRBV7-2 and TRBJ2-7; 9 nucleotides align to TRBD2. Germline CDR1 reads SGHTA; CDR2 reads FQGNSA. The J segment lost 3 bases and the V segment lost 1 base, leaving 4 bases of the junction unmatched. The CDR3 has 15 amino acids. The CDR3 is CASSLGTSVHYEQYF. The CDR3 DNA follows: TGTGCCAGCAGCTTAGGGACTAGCGTACACTACGAGCAGTACTTC.

This clone was counted a few times. The chain joins TRBV2 to TRBJ2-7, with 7 nucleotides matching TRBD2. The germline CDR1 and CDR2 sequences are SNHLY and FYNNEI. Trimming took 4 bases from V and 0 from J; bases not matched to a gene: 6. CDR3 length: 15 residues. The CDR3: CASSAASGSSYEQYF. DNA of the CDR3: TGTGCCAGCAGTGCTGCTAGCGGCAGCTCCTACGAGCAGTACTTC.

Points on this clone: Within the sample, other DNA sequences also encode this same CDR3. Written as DNA, the CDR3 is TGTGCCAGCAGTTTCCTCCGGACTGAGAACACTGAAGCTTTCTTT. Its protein is CASSFLRTENTEAFF. The chain links TRBV27 to TRBJ1-1; D is undetermined. Trimming pared 3 bases from V and 1 base from J, leaving 12 bases between. CDR1 and CDR2 from the germline V gene are MNHEY and SMNVEV (reference sequence). The CDR3 consists of 15 residues.

Details on this clone: Relative to the germline gene, one junction end is altered; a read error may explain this. The rearrangement links TRBV7-7 to TRBJ1-6; 8 bases line up with TRBD1. Germline CDR1 and CDR2: SSHAT and FNYEAQ (reference sequence). The CDR3 extends over 16 amino acids. The CDR3 coding sequence is TGTGCTAGCAGCTTAAGGACAGGGACCTATAATTCACCCCTCCACTTT. Translation gives CASSLRTGTYNSPLHF.